The 12 T cell receptor beta chains below were found in one sample sequenced in a study of tumor-infiltrating lymphocytes in primary liver carcinoma. In addition to blood RNA drawn from unsorted whole blood, germline DNA was extracted. Synthesis of TCR beta cDNA was carried out from 500 ng total RNA with a constant-region primer. Sequencing libraries for TCR beta derived from three nested multiplex PCR rounds that used slightly modified ARM-PCR. It was with TRBV1-TRBV30 forward primers and a C-beta reverse primer that the first two PCR rounds were run, at around 10 cycles each. One entry per CDR3 protein, called by TCRdb with MiXCR from the multiplex PCR reads. The sample has fewer than 400,000 distinct CDR3 sequences; 65% are singletons. Input material: peripheral blood. All receptors come from a man between 40 and 49 years old with primary liver carcinoma and hepatitis B virus infection.

This clonotype was picked up many times. This chain uses TRBV6-6 with TRBJ1-3; D gene uncertain. This CDR3 comprises 16 residues. The germline CDR1 and CDR2 sequences are MNHNY and SVGAGI (reference sequence). The V gene lost 1 base and the J gene lost 1 base, with 11 bases spanning the gap. The CDR3 nucleotides are TGTGCCAGCAGTTACTTGAAAGCGCTTTCTGGAAACACCATATATTTT. Residues: CASSYLKALSGNTIYF.

Regarding this clonotype: Possible read error: a much larger clone is one base away. The V call is TRBV12-3 or TRBV12-4, the J call TRBJ1-5; 11 bases map to TRBD1. This CDR3 comprises 14 residues. CDR3 sequence reads: CASTGTGGGQSQHF. CDR3 in DNA: TGTGCCAGCACCGGGACAGGGGGGGGTCAGTCCCAGCATTTT.

Comments on this clonotype: Being one base from a much bigger clone, this may be a read error. The genes are TRBV6-5 and TRBJ1-5, with TRBD1 matching over 8 bases. Matching the DNA end better, TRBJ2-3 makes the J call doubtful. The CDR3 runs 16 residues. Germline loops: CDR1 MNHEY, CDR2 SVGAGI. CDR3 protein: CASSNSGQGGNQPQYF. The CDR3 nucleotides read TGTGCCAGCAGTAATTCCGGACAGGGAGGCAATCAGCCCCAGTATTTT.

The chain couples TRBV5-4 to TRBJ1-5, with TRBD1 as a possible D gene (6 bases). V was cut by 0 bases and J by 5 bases, with 9 bases left in between. Germline CDR1 reads SGHNT; CDR2 reads YYREEE (reference sequence). This CDR3 is built from 14 residues. The CDR3 DNA reads TGTGCCAGCAGCTTGGGTGCAGGGGATCAGCCCCAGCATTTT. This codes for CASSLGAGDQPQHF.

A single count supports this clonotype. This rearrangement joins TRBV6-1 to TRBJ1-5; 8 bases are shared with TRBD1. Germline V gene sequence: CDR1 MNHNS, CDR2 SASEGT. The CDR3 loop spans 15 amino acids. V lost 3 bases and J lost 4; bases outside the gene matches: 5. CDR3 residues: CASSDRQGPNQPQHF. The CDR3 DNA sequence: TGTGCCAGCAGTGACCGACAGGGGCCGAATCAGCCCCAGCATTTT.

In the case of this clonotype: A junction boundary mismatches the germline segment, possibly from a read error. This chain joins TRBV2 and TRBJ2-7, with 8 bases matching TRBD1. CDR1 is SNHLY, CDR2 FYNNEI, per germline. The length of the CDR3 is 14 residues. In DNA, the CDR3 is TGTGCCAACAGTCGGACAGGGACCGTCTGGGAGCAGTACTTC. This encodes CANSRTGTVWEQYF.

This clonotype was counted only a few times. V is TRBV5-4 and J is TRBJ2-7; 7 bases agree with TRBD2. Trimming removed 4 bases from V and 1 base from J; junction bases left unmatched: 8. Looked up from germline, CDR1 is SGHNT and CDR2 is YYREEE (reference sequence). This CDR3 contains 15 residues. The CDR3 DNA follows: TGTGCCAGCAGCCCGGGAGGCCAGACATCCTACGAGCAGTACTTC. Translating gives CASSPGGQTSYEQYF.

There are many counts of this clonotype. The chain has TRBV4-3 and TRBJ2-2; D remains unclear. With 4 bases removed from V and 2 bases from J, the gap between germline ends came to 11 bases. This CDR3 is 15 amino acids long. Germline CDR1 and CDR2: LGHNA and YSLEER. The DNA of the CDR3 is TGCGCCAGCAGCCCGACCGACTCCAACACCGGGGAGCTGTTTTTT. Translation: CASSPTDSNTGELFF.

A remark on this clonotype: A much larger clone sits a single nucleotide away, making a read error possible. The CDR3 DNA is TGTGCCAGCAACTCCCGGACAGATAATTCACCCCTCCACTTT. This translates into CASNSRTDNSPLHF. This chain uses TRBV5-5 with TRBJ1-6, with D perhaps matching TRBD1 (6 bases). The germline V gene has CDR1 SGHKS and CDR2 YYEKEE (reference sequence). The CDR3 length is 14 residues. Between the trimmed V and J ends, which lost 6 bases and 5 bases, there was a span of 12 bases.

The chain recombines TRBV4-2 with TRBJ2-1; 7 positions agree with TRBD2. Germline CDR1 and CDR2: LGHNA and YNFKEQ. The CDR3 has 16 residues. With V trimmed by 1 base and J by 4 bases, 7 bases remained unmatched. The CDR3 region is CASSQGPGLTYNEQFF. CDR3 in DNA: TGTGCCAGCAGCCAAGGCCCGGGACTAACGTACAATGAGCAGTTCTTC.

This clonotype was counted ten times or more. The genes are TRBV12-3 or TRBV12-4 and TRBJ2-3, with D possibly matching TRBD1 (6 bases). This CDR3 has 18 residues. Trimming pared 7 bases from V and 2 bases from J, leaving 25 bases between. The CDR3 DNA reads as TGTGCCAGCACCCTACTCATTGGGGGCGATGTGGTCACAGATACGCAGTATTTT. Translated, it gives CASTLLIGGDVVTDTQYF.

This clonotype was detected ten times or more. J is TRBJ1-2 and V is TRBV29-1; D gene ambiguous. Germline values: CDR1 SQVTM, CDR2 ANQGSEA. The CDR3 sequence is 12 residues long. Trimming took off 3 bases at V and 4 bases at J, with 9 bases between the two ends. The CDR3, as DNA: TGCAGCGTTGAGAGCGTAGGCTATGGCTACACCTTC. It is translated as CSVESVGYGYTF.